This section outlines one TCR beta chain sequence together with its context. The antigen remains unidentified. This specimen belongs to a study of response to subunit inactivated influenza vaccine. TCRdb passed the RT-PCR reads through MiXCR, listing each CDR3 protein once. The sample yields approximately 530,000 distinct CDR3 sequences, approximately 7.1% seen once. Study outcomes and limitations: After each seasonal influenza vaccination, few new T cells are recruited, the authors suggested.

CDR1 and CDR2 (germline): SGHRS, YFSETQ. J gave up 8 bases and V 0 bases, and 7 bases lay outside the gene matches. This CDR3 region has 15 residues. V gene TRBV5-1 combines with J gene TRBJ1-4; 7 bases fit TRBD1. Here the sequenced sample was PBMCs from blood, taken about 23 months after vaccination. This TCR was sampled from a man aged 50 to 69 who received an inactivated influenza vaccine. For the CDR3, the DNA is TGCGCCAGCAGCTTGGGCCCCCCAGGGGGAGAAAAACTGTTTTTT. Translated, it gives CASSLGPPGGEKLFF.